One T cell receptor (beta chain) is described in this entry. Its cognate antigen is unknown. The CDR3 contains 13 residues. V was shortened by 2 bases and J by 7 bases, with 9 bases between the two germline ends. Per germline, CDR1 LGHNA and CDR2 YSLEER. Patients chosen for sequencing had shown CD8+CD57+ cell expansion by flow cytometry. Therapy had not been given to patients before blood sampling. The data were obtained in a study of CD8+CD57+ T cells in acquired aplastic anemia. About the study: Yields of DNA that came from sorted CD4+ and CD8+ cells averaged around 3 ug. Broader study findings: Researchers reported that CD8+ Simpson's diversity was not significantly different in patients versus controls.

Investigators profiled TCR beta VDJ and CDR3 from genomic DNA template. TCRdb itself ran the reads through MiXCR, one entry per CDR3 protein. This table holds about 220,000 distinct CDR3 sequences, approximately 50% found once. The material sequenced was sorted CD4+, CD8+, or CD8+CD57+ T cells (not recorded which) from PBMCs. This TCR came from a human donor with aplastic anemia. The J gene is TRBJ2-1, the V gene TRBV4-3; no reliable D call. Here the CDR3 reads CASSQNQMNEQFF. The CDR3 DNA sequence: TGCGCCAGCAGCCAAAATCAGATGAATGAGCAGTTCTTC.